Included here is one T cell receptor (beta chain) sequence, with context. This specimen belongs to a study of cytomegalovirus exposure and HLA in healthy donors. PCR amplification relied on 60 Vbeta primers (plus 13 Jbeta primers). TCRdb's table, derived via immunoSEQ multiplex PCR, lists solely in-frame clones and lacks some. This repertoire comprises about 42,000 clones; its ten largest clones make up 1% to 1.5%. Sequencing used PBMCs. The clonotype comes from a man aged 30 to 45 in good health and CMV-seronegative.

CDR3: CASSDGNTGGRTDTQYF. For the CDR3, the DNA is TGTGCCAGCAGTGATGGAAACACGGGAGGGAGGACAGATACGCAGTATTTT. The chain employs TRBV25-1 and TRBJ2-3, with TRBD2 matching 8 bases. Trimming cost V 3 bases and J 3 bases; bases outside gene matches: 11. CDR3 length: 17 amino acids. Germline lookup yields CDR1 MGHDK and CDR2 SYGVNS. The whole variable domain, remainder taken from reference TRBV25-1 and TRBJ2-3, is EADIYQTPRYLVIGTGKKITLECSQTMGHDKMYWYQQDPGMELHLIHYSYGVNSTEKGDLSSESTVSRIRTEHFPLTLESARPSHTSQYLCASSDGNTGGRTDTQYFGPGTRLTVL.